Presented here are 24 T cell receptor beta chains from one specimen sequenced in a study of T cell responses to AZD1222 COVID-19 vaccine. Measured with immunoSEQ multiplex PCR; TCRdb has only the in-frame clones, and not every one. The sample has around 78,000 clones; approximately 90% are singletons. This specimen consisted of peripheral blood, obtained 28 days after the second AZD1222 dose. These TCRs come from an adult who received the AZD1222 COVID-19 vaccine.

This clone has a single count. The chain has TRBV3-1 (or the pseudogene TRBV3-2) and TRBJ2-5; D call uncertain. The CDR3 loop spans 12 amino acids. Germline V CDR1 and CDR2: LGHDT, YNNKEL (reference sequence). Trimming cost V 5 bases and J 7 bases, with 11 bases left between them. This CDR3 reads CASSGRMRTQYF. CDR3 nucleotide sequence: TGTGCCAGCAGCGGCCGTATGAGGACCCAGTACTTC.

The chain uses TRBV19 and TRBJ1-2; D is unclear. Germline CDR1 reads LNHDA; CDR2 reads SQIVND (reference sequence). The CDR3 runs to 15 residues. The germline V and J ends were trimmed by 7 bases and 6 bases, with 21 bases remaining between them. DNA of the CDR3: TGTGCCAGTAAGGACGGATGGTCCATATTAGATGGCTACACCTTC. Its translation: CASKDGWSILDGYTF.

The V call is TRBV19, the J call TRBJ1-1; D call uncertain. V was clipped by 3 bases and J by 2 bases, with 13 bases between them. The CDR3 is made up of 15 amino acids. Per the germline V gene, CDR1 is LNHDA and CDR2 is SQIVND (reference sequence). This CDR3 reads CASSIQPGFNTEAFF. The CDR3 DNA reads as TGTGCCAGTAGTATTCAACCAGGATTTAACACTGAAGCTTTCTTT. Full variable domain (outside the CDR3, taken from reference TRBV19 and TRBJ1-1): DGGITQSPKYLFRKEGQNVTLSCEQNLNHDAMYWYRQDPGQGLRLIYYSQIVNDFQKGDIAEGYSVSREKKESFPLTVTSAQKNPTAFYLCASSIQPGFNTEAFFGQGTRLTVV.

The chain is built from TRBV5-4 and TRBJ2-7; 7 bases fit TRBD1. This CDR3 has 12 amino acids. V trimming: 4 bases; J trimming: 13 bases; junction bases outside the gene matches: 11. The germline gives CDR1 SGHNT, CDR2 YYREEE (reference sequence). The CDR3 bases are TGTGCCAGCAGCCGAGGAACAGGGGCGCATTACTTC. This gives the protein CASSRGTGAHYF.

The V call is TRBV5-6, the J call TRBJ1-2; D remains ambiguous. Trimming stripped 5 bases from V and 4 bases from J, with 12 bases between. The germline gives CDR1 SGHDT, CDR2 YYEEEE. This CDR3 has 13 residues. The CDR3, as DNA: TGTGCCAGCAGTCACGATTGGGGCTATGGCTACACCTTC. Encoded protein: CASSHDWGYGYTF.

This rearrangement joins TRBV5-4 to TRBJ2-7, with unresolved D. Between the trimmed V and J ends, which lost 4 bases and 0 bases, there was a span of 20 bases. This CDR3 region has 17 residues. CDR1 SGHNT and CDR2 YYREEE come from the germline V gene (reference sequence). The CDR3 sequence: CASSGRGSSDPSYEQYF. The CDR3 DNA reads as TGTGCCAGCAGCGGACGTGGAAGCTCCGACCCCTCCTACGAGCAGTACTTC.

The V and J genes are TRBV7-6 and TRBJ1-2; TRBD1 matches at 7 bases. With 5 bases clipped from V and 2 bases from J, the junction kept 8 bases outside the gene matches. Germline assignment: CDR1 SGHVS and CDR2 FNYEAQ. The CDR3 is made up of 15 amino acids. The CDR3 is CASSPGTVLNYGYTF. The DNA for the CDR3 is TGTGCCAGCAGCCCCGGGACAGTTTTAAACTATGGCTACACCTTC.

The chain recombines TRBV7-9 with TRBJ2-1, with 7 bases that match TRBD1. CDR3 size: 14 residues. V shed 5 bases and J 7 bases; nucleotides not matched to a gene: 8. The germline V gene has CDR1 SEHNR and CDR2 FQNEAQ (reference sequence). DNA of the CDR3: TGTGCCAGCAGCCCCCCGACAGGGTTGAATGAGCAGTTCTTC. Translating gives CASSPPTGLNEQFF.

V gene TRBV7-9 combines with J gene TRBJ2-7; D is perhaps TRBD1 or TRBD2 (6 bases each). The CDR3 extends over 16 amino acids. Germline V gene sequence: CDR1 SEHNR, CDR2 FQNEAQ (reference sequence). With 2 bases removed from V and 6 bases from J, the gap between germline ends came to 20 bases. In nucleotides, the CDR3 is TGTGCCAGCAGCTTATGGGGGGCAAGAAAGGAGTCCGAGCAGTACTTC. It is translated as CASSLWGARKESEQYF.

The genes are TRBV6-2 or TRBV6-3 and TRBJ1-1; weak D call: TRBD1 (5 bases). Germline CDR1 and CDR2: MNHEY and SVGEGT. The CDR3 has 15 residues. V was cut by 2 bases and J by 0 bases, with 10 bases left in between. The DNA for the CDR3 is TGTGCCAGCAGTTACGGTAGGGGCATGAACACTGAAGCTTTCTTT. Protein sequence: CASSYGRGMNTEAFF.

V gene TRBV6-5 combines with J gene TRBJ2-3; no reliable D call. Germline V gene sequence: CDR1 MNHEY, CDR2 SVGAGI. CDR3 size: 12 residues. V lost 8 bases and J lost 5, with 11 bases in between. DNA for the CDR3: TGTGCCAGCTCGTTCGATCTAGATACGCAGTATTTT. Translating it yields CASSFDLDTQYF.

The chain carries TRBV7-9 and TRBJ1-5, with 10 bases matching TRBD1. The CDR3 spans 13 residues. Germline-derived CDR1 and CDR2 are SEHNR and FQNEAQ (reference sequence). With 9 bases clipped from V and 6 bases from J, the junction kept 5 bases outside the gene matches. The DNA for the CDR3 is TGTGCCAGTCGACAGGGGGCGGGTCAGCCCCAGCATTTT. Translating gives CASRQGAGQPQHF.

This chain uses TRBV6-5 with TRBJ2-5, with 10 nucleotides matching TRBD1. Unmatched junction bases numbered 1, after V lost 2 bases and J lost 4 bases. CDR1 and CDR2 from the germline V gene are MNHEY and SVGAGI. This CDR3 is built from 14 residues. The CDR3 loop reads CASSYGQGGETQYF. The CDR3 coding sequence is TGTGCCAGCAGTTACGGACAGGGGGGAGAGACCCAGTACTTC.

This clone was recorded only once. CDR3 loop: CASSSGSRDTQYF. CDR3 nucleotide sequence: TGTGCCAGCAGCTCGGGCTCGCGAGATACGCAGTATTTT. V usage is TRBV12-3 or TRBV12-4 and J usage is TRBJ2-3; no clear D. The germline V and J ends were trimmed by 6 bases and 5 bases, with 12 bases remaining between them. CDR3 length equals 13 residues.

The V gene is TRBV5-1, the J gene TRBJ2-3; D is unresolved. The CDR3 is 13 residues long. Deletions cut 5 bases from V and 3 bases from J, with 10 bases between. CDR1 and CDR2 from the germline V gene are SGHRS and YFSETQ. CDR3 in amino acids: CASRASATDTQYF. CDR3 nucleotides: TGCGCCAGCAGAGCTTCCGCGACAGATACGCAGTATTTT.

The gene calls are TRBV19 and TRBJ1-1; TRBD1 is a possible D gene (5 bases). With 10 bases removed from V and 1 base from J, the gap between germline ends came to 13 bases. This CDR3 region has 13 residues. Germline V CDR1 and CDR2: LNHDA, SQIVND (reference sequence). The CDR3 coding sequence is TGTGCCATTCTCCCTGGGGGGAACACTGAAGCTTTCTTT. Translation gives CAILPGGNTEAFF.

This chain connects TRBV11-3 to TRBJ1-1; D not certain. V lost 5 bases and J 1 base, leaving 8 bases between the germline ends. CDR1 and CDR2 from the germline V gene are SGHNT and YENEEA. The CDR3 runs 13 residues. CDR3 amino acids: CASSARRNTEAFF. CDR3 in DNA: TGTGCCAGCAGCGCACGTAGGAACACTGAAGCTTTCTTT. The whole variable domain, remainder taken from reference TRBV11-3 and TRBJ1-1, is EAGVVQSPRYKIIEKKQPVAFWCNPISGHNTLYWYLQNLGQGPELLIRYENEEAVDDSQLPKDRFSAERLKGVDSTLKIQPAELGDSAVYLCASSARRNTEAFFGQGTRLTVV.

The chain uses TRBV5-4 and TRBJ2-7, with D unresolved. The CDR3 runs 17 residues. V was shortened by 0 bases and J by 1 base, with 17 bases between the two germline ends. Germline CDR1 reads SGHNT; CDR2 reads YYREEE (reference sequence). CDR3 DNA sequence: TGTGCCAGCAGCTTGGGACCACAGACCCCCTTTTCCTACGAGCAGTACTTC. Its translation: CASSLGPQTPFSYEQYF.

The chain uses TRBV27 and TRBJ2-7; 11 bases fit TRBD2. The trim removed 3 bases at V and 4 bases at J, leaving 5 bases unmatched. Per the germline V gene, CDR1 is MNHEY and CDR2 is SMNVEV (reference sequence). The CDR3 sequence is 15 residues long. The CDR3 nucleotides read TGTGCCAGCAGTTTGGAAGGGACTAGCGGTTACGAGCAGTACTTC. It codes for CASSLEGTSGYEQYF.

The J gene is TRBJ2-5, the V gene TRBV30, with 7 nucleotides matching TRBD1. CDR3 length equals 13 residues. V lost 5 bases, J lost 2 bases, and 5 bases stayed unmatched. CDR1 is GTSNPN and CDR2 is SVGIG in the germline V gene (reference sequence). The CDR3 loop is CAWGWDSQETQYF. DNA for the CDR3: TGTGCCTGGGGGTGGGACAGTCAAGAGACCCAGTACTTC.

V is TRBV3-1 (or the pseudogene TRBV3-2) and J is TRBJ2-2; D unclear. This CDR3 comprises 12 residues. Germline V gene lookup returns CDR1 LGHDT and CDR2 YNNKEL (reference sequence). The ends were cut back, 4 bases at V and 8 bases at J, with 8 bases in the middle. The CDR3 region has the DNA TGTGCCAGCAGCCCAACTCGAGGGGAGCTGTTTTTT. It yields the protein CASSPTRGELFF.

The chain has TRBV18 and TRBJ2-2, with D perhaps matching TRBD2 (5 bases). Per the germline V gene, CDR1 is KGHSH and CDR2 is LQKENI. The V end was cut by 3 bases, the J end by 0 bases, with 8 bases between. The CDR3 covers 15 residues. The CDR3: CASSPYGTNTGELFF. CDR3 nucleotides: TGTGCCAGCTCACCCTACGGGACGAACACCGGGGAGCTGTTTTTT.

V is TRBV4-3 and J is TRBJ2-2; D is uncertain. Germline V lookup: CDR1 LGHNA, CDR2 YSLEER. This CDR3 contains 14 residues. V was clipped by 1 base and J by 7 bases, with 10 bases between them. Written as DNA, the CDR3 is TGCGCCAGCAGCCAAGTACGTTCCGGCGGGGAGCTGTTTTTT. Protein product: CASSQVRSGGELFF.

The chain recombines TRBV4-1 with TRBJ2-7, with 7 bases fitting TRBD2. CDR1 and CDR2 from the germline V gene are MGHRA and YSYEKL. The junction had 9 bases not matched to a gene; V was cut back by 3 bases and J by 7 bases. The CDR3 is 14 residues long. CDR3 loop: CASSQTGREEEQYF. CDR3 bases: TGCGCCAGCAGCCAGACCGGTCGGGAGGAGGAGCAGTACTTC.